The clone carrying this TCR beta chain was detected ten times or more. This specimen comes from a study of naive and memory T cell subsets. Trimming left V 5 bases short and J 0 bases short, with 17 bases between. Looked up from germline, CDR1 is MNHEY and CDR2 is SVGAGI. CDR3 length equals 16 residues. Two oligonucleotides, mixed equimolar, formed the beta constant-region primer covering TRBC1 and TRBC2. TCRdb itself ran the UMI-ligation and nested PCR reads through MiXCR, one entry per CDR3 protein. The sample shows 4,500 or so distinct CDR3 sequences, 7.2% of them seen only once. The gene calls are TRBV6-5 and TRBJ2-7; D remains ambiguous. The TCR was taken from a human donor in good health. The sequenced material came from CD4+ TEMRA cells from blood. Subset indicated: effector memory re-expressing CD45RA, CD45RA+ CD27-. The CDR3 sequence is CASSPTYSESSYEQYF. The CDR3, as DNA: TGTGCCAGCAGTCCAACGTACAGCGAAAGCTCCTACGAGCAGTACTTC.